This T cell receptor beta chain is drawn from a study of cytomegalovirus exposure and HLA in healthy donors. Use of 60 Vbeta and 13 Jbeta primers characterized the PCR. Only in-frame clones appear in the TCRdb table, and some are missing; sequencing was by immunoSEQ multiplex PCR. The profile shows about 150,000 clones, 73% of them singletons. In its sample, this clone was seen a few times. Germline CDR1 reads SNHLY; CDR2 reads FYNNEI. The V and J ends lost 0 bases and 9 bases respectively, with 11 bases between them. This CDR3 comprises 13 residues. The genes are TRBV2 and TRBJ1-1; D not certain. This TCR came from a woman aged 18 to 35 in good health and CMV-seronegative. Sample: PBMCs. The CDR3 sequence is CASSEAPSRKAFF. The CDR3 bases are TGTGCCAGCAGTGAAGCCCCCTCGCGTAAAGCTTTCTTT.